This TCR beta chain was sequenced for a study of Ad26.COV2.S vaccination and SARS-CoV-2 variants. Treatment noted: roughly 20 received Ad26.COV2.S at low or high dose, single or two shots; several received placebo; per-sample allocation not given. Sampling occurred on day 63 after the first vaccine or placebo injection. Clones were sequenced by immunoSEQ multiplex PCR, and TCRdb holds only the in-frame ones, with some missing. The table lists 380,000 or so clones, around four fifths of them singletons. This clone has just a few counts. Trimming cost V 3 bases and J 2 bases, with 14 bases left between them. There are 16 residues in the CDR3. CDR1 and CDR2 (germline): MNHEY, SMNVEV (reference sequence).

The chain is built from TRBV27 and TRBJ2-1; tentative D call: TRBD1 (6 bases). Specimen: peripheral blood, collected in a trial of Ad26.COV2.S vaccine versus placebo. This sequence was found in a person between 18 and 60 years old who received the Ad26.COV2.S COVID-19 vaccine or a placebo. CDR3 amino acids: CASSFQGRLPYNEQFF. For the CDR3, the DNA is TGTGCCAGCAGTTTCCAGGGGCGCCTCCCCTACAATGAGCAGTTCTTC.